These T cell receptor beta chains were read from a single sample in a study of cytomegalovirus exposure and HLA in healthy donors. TCRdb's table, derived via immunoSEQ multiplex PCR, lists solely in-frame clones and lacks some. This sample has approximately 70,000 clones, with about 77% found just once. The specimen sequenced was PBMCs. The receptor source for this set is a man in his forties in good health and CMV-seronegative. The CDR3 runs from the conserved cysteine through the conserved F or W. A D gene is named only where the DNA matches it firmly. Rows give clone size only sometimes, using once, few, many, or a class for an expanded clone.

CASRASGTDTQYF,TGTGCCAGCAGGGCTAGCGGCACAGATACGCAGTATTTT,TRBV28,TRBJ2-3,NA,NA
CASSLGVSSYNEQFF,TGTGCCAGCAGCTTAGGGGTGAGCTCCTACAATGAGCAGTTCTTC,TRBV5-6,TRBJ2-1,NA,NA
CASSESEDSYNEQFF,TGCGCCAGCAGTGAGTCGGAGGACTCCTACAATGAGCAGTTCTTC,TRBV10-1,TRBJ2-1,NA,NA
CASSSAGWNQPQHF,TGTGCCAGCAGTTCAGCAGGGTGGAATCAGCCCCAGCATTTT,TRBV25-1,TRBJ1-5,NA,NA
CASSLAFGQNYEQYF,TGTGCCAGCAGCTTGGCTTTCGGACAGAATTACGAGCAGTACTTC,TRBV5-4,TRBJ2-7,NA,NA
CASSLTRQGAPDTQYF,TGTGCCAGCAGCTTAACCCGACAGGGGGCTCCAGATACGCAGTATTTT,TRBV7-9,TRBJ2-3,TRBD1,NA
CAISEAPEGTNGYTF,TGTGCCATCAGTGAGGCCCCTGAAGGGACAAATGGCTACACCTTC,TRBV10-3,TRBJ1-2,NA,NA
CASSSSGTSGTDTQYF,TGCGCCAGCAGCTCGTCCGGGACTAGCGGCACAGATACGCAGTATTTT,TRBV5-1,TRBJ2-3,TRBD2,once
CASSYSVPGEGQPQHF,TGTGCCAGCAGTTACTCGGTCCCAGGGGAAGGTCAGCCCCAGCATTTT,TRBV6-5,TRBJ1-5,NA,NA
CASSENRGQELFF,TGTGCCAGCAGCGAGAACAGGGGGCAGGAGCTGTTTTTT,TRBV7-7,TRBJ2-2,TRBD1,NA
CASSHPGQEPFF,TGTGCCAGCAGCCATCCGGGACAGGAACCGTTCTTC,TRBV7-6,TRBJ2-1,TRBD1,NA
CSVVGVAGGPGLGMSSYNEQFF,TGCAGCGTTGTGGGGGTAGCGGGGGGGCCCGGCCTCGGAATGAGCTCCTACAATGAGCAGTTCTTC,TRBV29-1,TRBJ2-1,TRBD2,NA
CASSLASGGTEAFF,TGTGCCAGCAGCTTGGCCTCAGGGGGGACTGAAGCTTTCTTT,TRBV5-5,TRBJ1-1,TRBD1,once
CASSRDRGDTGELFF,TGTGCCAGCAGCCGGGACAGGGGGGACACCGGGGAGCTGTTTTTT,TRBV5-6,TRBJ2-2,TRBD1,NA
CASSLAGLVNEQYF,TGTGCCAGCAGCTTAGCGGGACTAGTGAACGAGCAGTACTTC,TRBV7-6,TRBJ2-7,TRBD2,NA
CASRRGQGDGYTF,TGCGCCAGCAGGCGGGGACAGGGTGATGGCTACACCTTC,TRBV5-1,TRBJ1-2,TRBD1,NA
CASSISGSSLYGQYF,TGTGCCAGCAGTATTAGCGGGAGCTCGCTCTACGGGCAGTACTTC,TRBV28,TRBJ2-7,TRBD2,NA
CASRTGVGTEAFF,TGTGCCAGCAGAACAGGGGTGGGGACTGAAGCTTTCTTT,TRBV6-1,TRBJ1-1,TRBD1,NA
CASSVGLVETQYF,TGTGCCAGCAGCGTAGGTCTAGTAGAGACCCAGTACTTC,TRBV9,TRBJ2-5,NA,NA
CASSTPQREGLHEQYF,TGTGCCAGCAGTACCCCCCAGCGGGAGGGCCTCCACGAGCAGTACTTC,TRBV28,TRBJ2-7,TRBD2,NA
CASSPPNSYTEAFF,TGTGCCAGCAGCCCCCCAAACAGCTACACTGAAGCTTTCTTT,TRBV6-5,TRBJ1-1,NA,NA
CASSRTSSYEQYF,TGTGCCAGCTCACGGACTAGCTCCTACGAGCAGTACTTC,TRBV18,TRBJ2-7,TRBD2,NA
CAVRGDRALEKLFF,TGTGCCGTCAGGGGAGATCGGGCGCTGGAAAAACTGTTTTTT,TRBV6-6,TRBJ1-4,NA,few
CASSLGLHNEQFF,TGTGCCAGCAGTTTAGGACTCCACAATGAGCAGTTCTTC,TRBV28,TRBJ2-1,NA,NA
CASGLVLGQGLGGYTF,TGTGCTAGTGGTTTGGTACTGGGACAGGGATTGGGTGGCTACACCTTC,TRBV12-5,TRBJ1-2,TRBD1,once
CASSDMWTGSTEAFF,TGTGCCAGCAGCGATATGTGGACAGGGAGCACTGAAGCTTTCTTT,TRBV6-5,TRBJ1-1,TRBD1,few
CASSQTVNTEAFF,TGTGCCAGCAGCCAAACAGTGAACACTGAAGCTTTCTTT,TRBV2,TRBJ1-1,NA,NA
CASSLVLAGQETQYF,TGCGCCAGCAGCTTGGTACTAGCGGGCCAAGAGACCCAGTACTTC,TRBV5-1,TRBJ2-5,TRBD2,NA
CATSRDEAMRSGRPYEQYF,TGTGCCACCAGCAGAGATGAGGCAATGAGGAGCGGGAGACCATACGAGCAGTACTTC,TRBV15,TRBJ2-7,TRBD2,NA
CASSLGPTGGIHTEAFF,TGTGCCAGCAGCTTAGGCCCAACAGGGGGTATCCACACTGAAGCTTTCTTT,TRBV7-9,TRBJ1-1,TRBD1,NA
CASSSGLQETQYF,TGTGCCAGCAGCTCGGGACTACAAGAGACCCAGTACTTC,TRBV6-5,TRBJ2-5,TRBD2,NA
CASSLGGSAFGAIYF,TGTGCCAGCAGTTTGGGAGGATCCGCTTTTGGGGCCATATATTTT,TRBV28,TRBJ1-3,NA,NA
CASSPHINSNQPQHF,TGTGCCAGTAGTCCACATATAAATAGCAATCAGCCCCAGCATTTT,TRBV19,TRBJ1-5,NA,NA
CASSLRVGRGKEVYEQYF,TGTGCCAGCAGTTTACGAGTAGGACGGGGTAAAGAAGTCTACGAGCAGTACTTC,TRBV28,TRBJ2-7,NA,NA
CASSPFKQAGGNEKLFF,TGTGCCAGCTCACCGTTTAAGCAGGCCGGGGGTAATGAAAAACTGTTTTTT,TRBV18,TRBJ1-4,NA,NA
CASGDFEAFF,TGTGCCAGCGGGGACTTTGAAGCTTTCTTT,TRBV6-5,TRBJ1-1,NA,few
CASSSRLAGGTGELFF,TGTGCCAGCAGTTCCCGGCTAGCGGGGGGAACCGGGGAGCTGTTTTTT,TRBV6-5,TRBJ2-2,TRBD2,NA
CASSFPQRGGSYEQYF,TGTGCCAGCAGCTTCCCCCAGCGGGGGGGTTCCTACGAGCAGTACTTC,TRBV7-6,TRBJ2-7,TRBD2,NA
CSSSYWTGLNTEAFF,TGTTCCAGCAGCTACTGGACAGGTTTGAACACTGAAGCTTTCTTT,TRBV7-9,TRBJ1-1,TRBD1,NA
CASSLTRGGTSGRAPTNF,TGTGCCAGCAGCTTAACTCGCGGGGGGACTAGCGGGAGGGCCCCTACGAACTTC,TRBV5-4,TRBJ2-4,TRBD2,NA
CASSGGYQPQHF,TGTGCCAGTAGTGGAGGGTATCAGCCCCAGCATTTT,TRBV19,TRBJ1-5,NA,NA
CASSPRAYGTSGLQETQYF,TGCGCCAGCAGCCCGCGAGCTTATGGGACTAGCGGACTCCAAGAGACCCAGTACTTC,TRBV5-1,TRBJ2-5,TRBD2,NA